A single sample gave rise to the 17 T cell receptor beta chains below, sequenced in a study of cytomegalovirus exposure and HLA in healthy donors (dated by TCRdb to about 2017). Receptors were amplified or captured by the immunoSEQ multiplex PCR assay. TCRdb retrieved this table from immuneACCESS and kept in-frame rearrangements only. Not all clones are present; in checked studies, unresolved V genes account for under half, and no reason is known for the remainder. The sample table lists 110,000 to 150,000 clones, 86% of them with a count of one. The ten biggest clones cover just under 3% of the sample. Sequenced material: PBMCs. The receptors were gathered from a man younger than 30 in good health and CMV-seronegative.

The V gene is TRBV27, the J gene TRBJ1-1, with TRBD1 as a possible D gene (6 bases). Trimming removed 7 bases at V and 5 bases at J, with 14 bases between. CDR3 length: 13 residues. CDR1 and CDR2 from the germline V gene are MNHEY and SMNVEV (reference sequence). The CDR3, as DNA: TGTGCCAGCAAGATACAGGGATTAACTGAAGCTTTCTTT. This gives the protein CASKIQGLTEAFF.

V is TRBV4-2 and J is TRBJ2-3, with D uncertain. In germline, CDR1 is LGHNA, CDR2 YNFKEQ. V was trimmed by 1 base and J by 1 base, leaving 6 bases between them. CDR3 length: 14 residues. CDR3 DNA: TGTGCCAGCAGCCAAGTTCCCGGCACAGATACGCAGTATTTT. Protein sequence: CASSQVPGTDTQYF.

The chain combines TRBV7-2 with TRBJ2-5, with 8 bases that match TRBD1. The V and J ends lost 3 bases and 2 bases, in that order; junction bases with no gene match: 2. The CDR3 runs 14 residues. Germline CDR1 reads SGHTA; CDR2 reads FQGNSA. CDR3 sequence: CASSFQGAQETQYF. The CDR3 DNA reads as TGTGCCAGCAGCTTCCAGGGGGCTCAAGAGACCCAGTACTTC.

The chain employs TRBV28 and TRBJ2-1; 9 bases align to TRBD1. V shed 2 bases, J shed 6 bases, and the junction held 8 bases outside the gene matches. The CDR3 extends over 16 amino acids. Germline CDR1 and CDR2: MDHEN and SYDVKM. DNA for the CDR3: TGTGCCAGCAGTTTAGTCGACAGGGGGTCAATCAATGAGCAGTTCTTC. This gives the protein CASSLVDRGSINEQFF.

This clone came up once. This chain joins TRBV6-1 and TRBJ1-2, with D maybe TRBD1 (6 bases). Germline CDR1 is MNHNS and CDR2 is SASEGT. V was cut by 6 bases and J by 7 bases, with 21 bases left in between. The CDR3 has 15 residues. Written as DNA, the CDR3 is TGTGCCAGCAGACCCCACCACAGGGCCCCTAGTGGCTACACCTTC. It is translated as CASRPHHRAPSGYTF.

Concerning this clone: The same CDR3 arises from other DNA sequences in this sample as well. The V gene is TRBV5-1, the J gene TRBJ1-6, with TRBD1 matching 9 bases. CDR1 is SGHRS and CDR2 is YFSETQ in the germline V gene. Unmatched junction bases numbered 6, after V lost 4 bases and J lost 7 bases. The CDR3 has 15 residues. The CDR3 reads CASSPGQGGNSPLHF. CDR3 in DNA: TGCGCCAGCAGCCCGGGACAGGGAGGGAATTCACCCCTCCACTTT.

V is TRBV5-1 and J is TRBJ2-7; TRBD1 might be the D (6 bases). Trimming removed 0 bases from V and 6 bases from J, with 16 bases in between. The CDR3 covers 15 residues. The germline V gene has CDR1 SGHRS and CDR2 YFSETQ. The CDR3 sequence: CASSLGWVRGGEQYF. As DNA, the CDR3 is TGCGCCAGCAGCTTGGGATGGGTTCGAGGGGGCGAGCAGTACTTC. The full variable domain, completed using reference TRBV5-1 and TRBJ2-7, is KAGVTQTPRYLIKTRGQQVTLSCSPISGHRSVSWYQQTPGQGLQFLFEYFSETQRNKGNFPGRFSGRQFSNSRSEMNVSTLELGDSALYLCASSLGWVRGGEQYFGPGTRLTVT.

The CDR3 reads CASSLVYRAGHNEQFF. CDR3 DNA: TGTGCCAGCAGCTTAGTGTACAGAGCTGGCCACAATGAGCAGTTCTTC. The chain recombines TRBV7-2 with TRBJ2-1; D remains ambiguous. CDR1 SGHTA and CDR2 FQGNSA come from the germline V gene. This CDR3 region has 16 residues. Trimming removed 1 base from V and 5 bases from J, with 15 bases in between.

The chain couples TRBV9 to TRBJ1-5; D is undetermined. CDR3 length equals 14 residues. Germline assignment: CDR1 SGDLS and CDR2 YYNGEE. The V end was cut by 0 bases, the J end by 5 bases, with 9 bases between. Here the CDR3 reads CASSVGYGDQPQHF. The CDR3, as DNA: TGTGCCAGCAGCGTAGGGTACGGAGATCAGCCCCAGCATTTT.

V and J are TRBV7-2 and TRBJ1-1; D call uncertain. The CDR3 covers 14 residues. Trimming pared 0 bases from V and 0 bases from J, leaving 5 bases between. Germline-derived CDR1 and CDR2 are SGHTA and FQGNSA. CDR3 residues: CASSLALVNTEAFF. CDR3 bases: TGTGCCAGCAGCTTAGCCCTAGTGAACACTGAAGCTTTCTTT.

CDR3 sequence: CASSSLGRNNEQFF. The CDR3 nucleotides are TGTGCCAGCAGCTCCCTAGGTAGGAACAATGAGCAGTTCTTC. This chain uses TRBV5-6 with TRBJ2-1; D gene ambiguous. CDR1 is SGHDT and CDR2 is YYEEEE in the germline V gene. The CDR3 runs 14 residues. Trimming cost V 3 bases and J 5 bases, with 12 bases left between them.

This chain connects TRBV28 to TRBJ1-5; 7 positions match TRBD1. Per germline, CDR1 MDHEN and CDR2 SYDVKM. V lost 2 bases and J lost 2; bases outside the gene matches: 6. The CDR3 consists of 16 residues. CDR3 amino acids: CASSLGDGTGNQPQHF. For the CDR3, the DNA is TGTGCCAGCAGTTTAGGGGACGGGACAGGCAATCAGCCCCAGCATTTT.

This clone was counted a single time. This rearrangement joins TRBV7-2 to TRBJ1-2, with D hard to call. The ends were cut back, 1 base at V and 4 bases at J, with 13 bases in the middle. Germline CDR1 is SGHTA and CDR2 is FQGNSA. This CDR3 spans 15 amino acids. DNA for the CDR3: TGTGCCAGCAGCTTAGTGGGCAGGCCGCCCTATGGCTACACCTTC. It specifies CASSLVGRPPYGYTF.

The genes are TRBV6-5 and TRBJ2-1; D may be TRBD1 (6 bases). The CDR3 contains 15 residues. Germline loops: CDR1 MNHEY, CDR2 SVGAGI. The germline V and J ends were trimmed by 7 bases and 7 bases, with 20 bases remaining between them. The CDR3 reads CASTGTRIRGNEQFF. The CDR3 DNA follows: TGTGCCAGCACCGGGACACGAATTAGAGGGAATGAGCAGTTCTTC.

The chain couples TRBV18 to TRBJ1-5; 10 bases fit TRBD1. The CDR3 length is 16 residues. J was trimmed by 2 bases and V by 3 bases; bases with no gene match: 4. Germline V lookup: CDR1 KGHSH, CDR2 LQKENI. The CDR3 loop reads CASSPGQGMGNQPQHF. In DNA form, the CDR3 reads TGTGCCAGCTCACCGGGACAGGGGATGGGCAATCAGCCCCAGCATTTT.

CDR3: CASLGGTGELFF. The CDR3 bases are TGTGCCAGCCTGGGGGGGACCGGGGAGCTGTTTTTT. V and J are TRBV5-4 and TRBJ2-2, with 7 bases aligning to TRBD2. Trimming cost V 7 bases and J 5 bases; bases outside gene matches: 2. Per the germline V gene, CDR1 is SGHNT and CDR2 is YYREEE (reference sequence). The CDR3 length is 12 residues.

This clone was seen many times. The CDR3: CASSYPGLAGEEQYF. The CDR3 coding sequence is TGTGCCAGCAGTTACCCGGGACTAGCGGGAGAAGAGCAGTACTTC. The J gene is TRBJ2-7, the V gene TRBV6-5, with 14 bases aligning to TRBD2. The germline V gene encodes CDR1 MNHEY and CDR2 SVGAGI. The CDR3 consists of 15 residues. V lost 2 bases and J lost 7; bases outside the gene matches: 4.